The TCR beta chain described here comes from a study of CD8+ T cells in alopecia areata. General observations from the study: Among the cells sequenced in scalp samples are also the resident alphabeta T cells of normal skin.

The CDR3 loop spans 12 amino acids. Trimming shortened V by 0 bases and J by 5 bases, and 7 bases separated the two germline ends. Germline loops: CDR1 GTSNPN, CDR2 SVGIG (reference sequence). The sample's treatment: oral pan-JAK inhibitor, 5-10 mg twice daily. On this clone itself: The antigen remains unidentified. Other DNA sequences within the sample encode an identical CDR3.

The authors extracted RNA and reverse transcribed it into cDNA as the sequencing template. TCRdb's table, derived via immunoSEQ multiplex PCR, lists solely in-frame clones and lacks some. The profile covers 200,000 to 250,000 clones, with 55% to 70% appearing a single time and about 4.2% taken by the ten largest. This specimen consisted of CD4+ T cells sorted from blood, obtained at week 4, from a patient treated with tofacitinib. V and J are TRBV30 and TRBJ2-5, with a tentative D call TRBD2 (6 bases). The receptor was isolated from a human donor with alopecia areata. The CDR3: CAWSVSGETQYF. CDR3 DNA sequence: TGTGCCTGGAGTGTAAGCGGGGAGACCCAGTACTTC. The full variable domain, with the rest looked up from reference TRBV30 and TRBJ2-5, is SQTIHQWPATLVQPVGSPLSLECTVEGTSNPNLYWYRQAAGRGLQLLFYSVGIGQISSEVPQNLSASRPQDRQFILSSKKLLLSDSGFYLCAWSVSGETQYFGPGTRLLVL.